The 19 T cell receptor beta chains below come from one sample, sequenced in a study of T cell responses to AZD1222 COVID-19 vaccine. Repertoires were generated with immunoSEQ multiplex PCR, while TCRdb's copy carries only in-frame clones and drops some. The sample holds some 120,000 clones, about 89% seen once. This specimen consisted of peripheral blood, obtained on day 0 of AZD1222 vaccination. These TCRs come from an adult in good health.

V is TRBV15 and J is TRBJ1-2; D uncertain. The CDR3 spans 15 residues. Germline CDR1 and CDR2: LNHNV and YYDKDF (reference sequence). Trimming removed 1 base from V and 1 base from J, with 10 bases in between. In DNA, the CDR3 is TGTGCCACCAGCAGAGGATACAGCAGTAACTATGGCTACACCTTC. As protein: CATSRGYSSNYGYTF.

This sequence joins TRBV5-1 and TRBJ1-5; 7 bases are shared with TRBD1. J was trimmed by 2 bases and V by 0 bases; bases with no gene match: 8. The germline gives CDR1 SGHRS, CDR2 YFSETQ. The CDR3 spans 17 residues. CDR3 loop: CASSLDPGGTGNQPQHF. Here the CDR3 DNA reads TGCGCCAGCAGCTTGGACCCAGGGGGAACTGGCAATCAGCCCCAGCATTTT.

This clone was picked up a small number of times. This chain connects TRBV18 to TRBJ1-5, with unresolved D. The germline V gene has CDR1 KGHSH and CDR2 LQKENI. With 2 bases removed from V and 4 bases from J, the gap between germline ends came to 12 bases. This CDR3 has 15 amino acids. CDR3 DNA sequence: TGTGCCAGCTCACCAGGTGGTAGTCAGAATCAGCCCCAGCATTTT. Encoded protein: CASSPGGSQNQPQHF.

In this sample, this clone turned up a few times. The J gene is TRBJ1-5, the V gene TRBV2, with 9 bases fitting TRBD1. The CDR3 totals 15 residues. CDR1 SNHLY and CDR2 FYNNEI come from the germline V gene. V lost 6 bases, J lost 9 bases, and 12 bases stayed unmatched. DNA for the CDR3: TGTGCCAGCAGCCCGGGACAGGGAAGCGGGCGGCCCCAGCATTTT. It codes for CASSPGQGSGRPQHF.

The rearrangement links TRBV28 to TRBJ1-1, with 9 bases that match TRBD1. Trimming removed 4 bases from V and 4 bases from J; junction bases left unmatched: 4. Per the germline V gene, CDR1 is MDHEN and CDR2 is SYDVKM. The CDR3 is made up of 14 amino acids. The CDR3 loop reads CASSYRGLVTEAFF. The CDR3 DNA reads TGTGCCAGCAGTTACAGGGGGCTGGTCACTGAAGCTTTCTTT.

The sample holds one count of this clone. The chain carries TRBV27 and TRBJ1-2; D perhaps matches TRBD1 (5 bases). CDR1 is MNHEY and CDR2 is SMNVEV in the germline V gene (reference sequence). This CDR3 is 16 amino acids long. V shed 0 bases and J shed 0 bases, with 11 bases lying between them. CDR3 region: CASSLSGTESNYGYTF. CDR3 bases: TGTGCCAGCAGTTTATCCGGGACGGAGTCTAACTATGGCTACACCTTC.

This chain uses TRBV5-1 with TRBJ2-1; D ambiguous. Trimming removed 2 bases from V and 9 bases from J, with 9 bases in between. The V gene's germline CDR1 is SGHRS and CDR2 YFSETQ. The CDR3 is made up of 12 amino acids. The CDR3 region is CASSLSFTEQFF. Here the CDR3 DNA reads TGCGCCAGCAGCTTATCGTTTACTGAGCAGTTCTTC.

The gene calls are TRBV28 and TRBJ2-2, with TRBD2 identical over 8 bases. The CDR3 extends over 15 amino acids. J gave up 5 bases and V 8 bases, and 10 bases lay outside the gene matches. Germline lookup yields CDR1 MDHEN and CDR2 SYDVKM. The CDR3 nucleotides read TGTGCCAGCTTCTCCAGCGGGGGATATACCGGGGAGCTGTTTTTT. It codes for CASFSSGGYTGELFF.

The chain uses TRBV6-2 or TRBV6-3 and TRBJ2-3; a weak D match, TRBD1 (5 bases). CDR3 length: 14 amino acids. Germline loops: CDR1 MNHEY, CDR2 SVGEGT. V was trimmed by 6 bases and J by 2 bases, leaving 12 bases between them. The chain's CDR3 is CASSQGHTTDTQYF. The CDR3 DNA reads as TGTGCCAGCAGCCAAGGACACACCACAGATACGCAGTATTTT.

The genes are TRBV14 and TRBJ2-3; D ambiguous. This CDR3 is 14 amino acids long. The ends were cut back, 3 bases at V and 4 bases at J, with 11 bases in the middle. The germline V gene has CDR1 SGHDN and CDR2 FVKESK. The CDR3, as DNA: TGTGCCAGCAGCCAGGTCTGGGCAGCAGATACGCAGTATTTT. Amino acids: CASSQVWAADTQYF.

The chain is built from TRBV9 and TRBJ1-5; D possibly corresponds to TRBD1 (5 bases). The V gene lost 4 bases and the J gene lost 7 bases, with 12 bases spanning the gap. The V gene's germline CDR1 is SGDLS and CDR2 YYNGEE. CDR3 length: 13 amino acids. DNA of the CDR3: TGTGCCAGCAGCCCAAGACGGGACCAGCCCCAGCATTTT. Residues: CASSPRRDQPQHF.

The rearrangement links TRBV6-5 to TRBJ2-7, with 7 bases identical to TRBD2. CDR3 length: 13 amino acids. Germline CDR1 MNHEY, CDR2 SVGAGI. V shed 7 bases and J 5 bases; nucleotides not matched to a gene: 8. This CDR3 is CASTPAGSDEQYF. The DNA of the CDR3 is TGTGCCAGCACCCCAGCGGGGTCCGACGAGCAGTACTTC.

The chain is built from TRBV10-3 and TRBJ1-3, with 7 bases matching TRBD1. The CDR3 is made up of 15 amino acids. CDR1 and CDR2 from the germline V gene are ENHRY and SYGVKD. V was pared by 6 bases and J by 4 bases, with 9 bases of the junction left unmatched. CDR3: CAIRDTGVAGNTIYF. In nucleotides, the CDR3 is TGTGCCATCAGGGATACAGGGGTCGCGGGAAACACCATATATTTT.

The chain links TRBV5-4 to TRBJ2-2; D gene ambiguous. This CDR3 region has 13 residues. Germline assignment: CDR1 SGHNT and CDR2 YYREEE (reference sequence). V was pared by 4 bases and J by 7 bases, with 11 bases between. CDR3 region: CASSVPVSGELFF. The CDR3 DNA follows: TGTGCCAGCAGCGTACCCGTGAGCGGGGAGCTGTTTTTT.

The chain employs TRBV7-3 and TRBJ2-7; either TRBD1 or TRBD2 may supply D (5 bases each). V was shortened by 3 bases and J by 5 bases, with 17 bases between the two germline ends. Germline values: CDR1 SGHTA, CDR2 FQGTGA. The CDR3 consists of 15 residues. This chain's CDR3 is CASSLGTDRGHEQYF. The CDR3 DNA sequence: TGTGCCAGCAGCTTGGGGACCGATAGGGGCCACGAGCAGTACTTC.

J is TRBJ2-3 and V is TRBV27, with D perhaps assigned TRBD1 or TRBD2 (6 bases each). Germline-derived CDR1 and CDR2 are MNHEY and SMNVEV (reference sequence). The CDR3 spans 15 residues. V lost 0 bases to trimming and J lost 2 bases, with 9 bases between them. The CDR3 nucleotides are TGTGCCAGCAGTTTATCCGGGGGCTTCACAGATACGCAGTATTTT. Translating it yields CASSLSGGFTDTQYF.

The rearrangement uses TRBV5-1 and TRBJ2-5, with TRBD1 identical over 9 bases. Losses at the gene ends were 0 bases for V and 1 base for J; bases not matched to a gene: 4. The CDR3 consists of 16 residues. Looked up from germline, CDR1 is SGHRS and CDR2 is YFSETQ. The CDR3 region is CASSLGGQGRQETQYF. CDR3 DNA: TGCGCCAGCAGCTTGGGGGGACAGGGCCGCCAAGAGACCCAGTACTTC.

This clone was counted only a few times. CDR3 bases: TGTGCCAGCAGCGCCGGAACAGGGGGCTACTCCTACGAGCAGTACTTC. Amino acid sequence: CASSAGTGGYSYEQYF. J is TRBJ2-7 and V is TRBV9, with 9 bases aligning to TRBD1. This CDR3 comprises 16 residues. Trimming cost V 3 bases and J 0 bases; bases outside gene matches: 7. Germline-derived CDR1 and CDR2 are SGDLS and YYNGEE.

The chain is built from TRBV11-2 and TRBJ2-2, with 7 positions matching TRBD2. The junction had 9 bases not matched to a gene; V was cut back by 1 base and J by 7 bases. Germline lookup yields CDR1 SGHAT and CDR2 FQNNGV. CDR3 length: 16 amino acids. In nucleotides, the CDR3 is TGTGCCAGCAGCTTAGCCAGCGGGGCGAATCTCGGGGAGCTGTTTTTT. Translated: CASSLASGANLGELFF.